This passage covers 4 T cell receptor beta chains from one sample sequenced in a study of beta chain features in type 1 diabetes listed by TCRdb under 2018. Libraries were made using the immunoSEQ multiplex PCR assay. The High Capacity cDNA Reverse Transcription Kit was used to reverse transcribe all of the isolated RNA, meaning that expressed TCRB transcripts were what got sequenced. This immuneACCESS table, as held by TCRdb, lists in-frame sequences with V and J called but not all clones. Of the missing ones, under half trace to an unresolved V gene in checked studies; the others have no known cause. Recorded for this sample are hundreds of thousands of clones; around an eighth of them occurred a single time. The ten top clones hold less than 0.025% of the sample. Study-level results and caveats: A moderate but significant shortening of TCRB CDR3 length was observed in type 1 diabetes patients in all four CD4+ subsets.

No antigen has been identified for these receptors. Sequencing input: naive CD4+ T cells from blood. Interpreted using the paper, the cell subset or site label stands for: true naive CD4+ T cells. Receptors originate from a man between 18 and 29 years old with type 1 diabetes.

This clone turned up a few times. CDR3 in DNA: TGTGCCTGGAGTGTAGGGGCTAGCGGACGCACAGATACGCAGTATTTT. Translating gives CAWSVGASGRTDTQYF. The chain couples TRBV30 to TRBJ2-3; 7 bases agree with TRBD2. From germline, CDR1 is GTSNPN and CDR2 SVGIG (reference sequence). The CDR3 is 16 amino acids. V lost 0 bases to trimming and J lost 1 base; unmatched junction nucleotides: 7. The variable domain in full, completed from reference TRBV30 and TRBJ2-3, reads SQTIHQWPATLVQPVGSPLSLECTVEGTSNPNLYWYRQAAGRGLQLLFYSVGIGQISSEVPQNLSASRPQDRQFILSSKKLLLSDSGFYLCAWSVGASGRTDTQYFGPGTRLTVL.

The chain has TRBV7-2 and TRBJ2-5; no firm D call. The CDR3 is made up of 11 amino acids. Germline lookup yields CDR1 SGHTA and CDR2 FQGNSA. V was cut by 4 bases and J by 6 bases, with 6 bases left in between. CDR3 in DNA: TGTGCCAGCAGCTCCCATCAGACCCAGTACTTC. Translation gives CASSSHQTQYF. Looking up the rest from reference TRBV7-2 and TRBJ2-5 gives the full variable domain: GAGVSQSPSNKVTEKGKDVELRCDPISGHTALYWYRQSLGQGLEFLIYFQGNSAPDKSGLPSDRFSAERTGGSVSTLTIQRTQQEDSAVYLCASSSHQTQYFGPGTRLLVL.

The CDR3 sequence: CASGLAGRGLSYNEQFF. The DNA of the CDR3 is TGTGCTAGTGGTTTGGCAGGTCGCGGACTTTCCTACAATGAGCAGTTCTTC. This chain uses TRBV12-5 with TRBJ2-1; TRBD2 is a possible D gene (5 bases). The V and J ends lost 1 base and 1 base respectively, with 14 bases between them. The CDR3 runs 17 residues. Per the germline V gene, CDR1 is LGHNT and CDR2 is FRNRAP.

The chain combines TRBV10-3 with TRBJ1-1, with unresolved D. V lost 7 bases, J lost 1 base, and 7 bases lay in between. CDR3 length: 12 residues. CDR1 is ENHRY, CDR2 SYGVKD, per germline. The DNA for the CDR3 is TGTGCCATCAAGGACCAGAACACTGAAGCTTTCTTT. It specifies CAIKDQNTEAFF.